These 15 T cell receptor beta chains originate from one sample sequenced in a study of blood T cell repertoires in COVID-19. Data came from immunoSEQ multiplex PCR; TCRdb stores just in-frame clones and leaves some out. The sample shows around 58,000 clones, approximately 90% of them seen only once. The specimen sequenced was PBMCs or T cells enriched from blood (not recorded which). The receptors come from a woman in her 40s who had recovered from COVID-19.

The CDR3 protein is CASSLGGSQETQYF. CDR3 DNA: TGCGCCAGCAGCTTGGGTGGCAGCCAAGAGACCCAGTACTTC. The chain carries TRBV5-1 and TRBJ2-5; D gene unclear. V lost 0 bases and J lost 1, with 7 bases in between. Germline values: CDR1 SGHRS, CDR2 YFSETQ. There are 14 residues in the CDR3.

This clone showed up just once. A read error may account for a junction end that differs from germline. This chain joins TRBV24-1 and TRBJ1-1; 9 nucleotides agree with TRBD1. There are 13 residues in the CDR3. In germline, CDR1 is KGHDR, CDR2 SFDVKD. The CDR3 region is CATRDRGDTEAFF. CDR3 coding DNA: TGTGCCACCCGTGACAGGGGGGACACTGAAGCTTTCTTT.

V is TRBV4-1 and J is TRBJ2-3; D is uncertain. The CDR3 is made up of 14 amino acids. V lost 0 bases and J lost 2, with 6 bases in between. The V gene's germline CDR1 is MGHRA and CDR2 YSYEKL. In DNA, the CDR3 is TGCGCCAGCAGCCAAGATCAGGACACAGATACGCAGTATTTT. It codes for CASSQDQDTDTQYF.

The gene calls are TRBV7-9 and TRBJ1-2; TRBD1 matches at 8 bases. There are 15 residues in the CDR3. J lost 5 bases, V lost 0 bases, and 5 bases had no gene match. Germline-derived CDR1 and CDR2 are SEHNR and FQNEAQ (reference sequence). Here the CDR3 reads CASSLAQGAQYGYTF. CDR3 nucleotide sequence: TGTGCCAGCAGCTTAGCGCAGGGGGCTCAGTATGGCTACACCTTC.

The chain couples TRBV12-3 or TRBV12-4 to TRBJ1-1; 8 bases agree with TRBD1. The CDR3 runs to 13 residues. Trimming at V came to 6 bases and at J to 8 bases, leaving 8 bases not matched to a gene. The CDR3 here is CASSSIDRGEAFF. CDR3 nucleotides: TGTGCCAGCAGCTCTATCGACAGGGGCGAAGCTTTCTTT.

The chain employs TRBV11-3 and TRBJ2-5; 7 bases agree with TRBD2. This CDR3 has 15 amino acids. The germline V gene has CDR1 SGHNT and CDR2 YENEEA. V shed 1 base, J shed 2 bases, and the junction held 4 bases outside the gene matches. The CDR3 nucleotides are TGTGCCAGCAGCTTAGGGGGGAGGGGACAAGAGACCCAGTACTTC. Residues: CASSLGGRGQETQYF.

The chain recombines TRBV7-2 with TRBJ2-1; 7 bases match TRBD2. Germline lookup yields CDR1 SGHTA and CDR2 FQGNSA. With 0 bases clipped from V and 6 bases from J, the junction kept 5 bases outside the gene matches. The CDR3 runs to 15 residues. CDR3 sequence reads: CASSLAGGTVNEQFF. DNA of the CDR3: TGTGCCAGCAGCTTAGCGGGAGGGACGGTCAATGAGCAGTTCTTC.

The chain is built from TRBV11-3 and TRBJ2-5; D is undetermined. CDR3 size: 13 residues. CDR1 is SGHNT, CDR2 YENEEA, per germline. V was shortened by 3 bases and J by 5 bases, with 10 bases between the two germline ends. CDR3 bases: TGTGCCAGCAGCTTTTCCCATCGGGAGACCCAGTACTTC. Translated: CASSFSHRETQYF.

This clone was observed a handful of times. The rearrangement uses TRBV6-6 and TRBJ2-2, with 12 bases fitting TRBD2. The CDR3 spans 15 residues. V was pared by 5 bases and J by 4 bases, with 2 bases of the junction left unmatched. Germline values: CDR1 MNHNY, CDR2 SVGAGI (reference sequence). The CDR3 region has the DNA TGTGCCAGCAGTGAGACTAGCGGGAGCACCGGGGAGCTGTTTTTT. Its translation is CASSETSGSTGELFF.

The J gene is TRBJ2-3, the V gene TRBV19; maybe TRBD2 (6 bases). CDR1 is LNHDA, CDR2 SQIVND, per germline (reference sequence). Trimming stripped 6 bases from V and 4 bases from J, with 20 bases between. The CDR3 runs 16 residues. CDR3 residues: CASRSLGGRGADTQYF. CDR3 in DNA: TGTGCCAGTAGATCCCTGGGGGGACGAGGTGCAGATACGCAGTATTTT. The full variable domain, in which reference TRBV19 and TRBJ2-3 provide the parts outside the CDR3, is DGGITQSPKYLFRKEGQNVTLSCEQNLNHDAMYWYRQDPGQGLRLIYYSQIVNDFQKGDIAEGYSVSREKKESFPLTVTSAQKNPTAFYLCASRSLGGRGADTQYFGPGTRLTVL.

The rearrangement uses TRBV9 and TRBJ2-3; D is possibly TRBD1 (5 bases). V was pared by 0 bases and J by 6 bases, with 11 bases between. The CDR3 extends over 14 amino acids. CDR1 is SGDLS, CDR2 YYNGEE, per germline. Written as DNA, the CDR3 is TGTGCCAGCAGCGTAGCGACAGTGGTGGATACGCAGTATTTT. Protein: CASSVATVVDTQYF.

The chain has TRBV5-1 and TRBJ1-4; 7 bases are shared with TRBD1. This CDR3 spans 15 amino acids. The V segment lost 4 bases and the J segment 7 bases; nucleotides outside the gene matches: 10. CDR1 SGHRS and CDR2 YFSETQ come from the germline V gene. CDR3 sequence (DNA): TGCGCCAGCAGCGGAACAGGGGTACGGAGTGAAAAACTGTTTTTT. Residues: CASSGTGVRSEKLFF.

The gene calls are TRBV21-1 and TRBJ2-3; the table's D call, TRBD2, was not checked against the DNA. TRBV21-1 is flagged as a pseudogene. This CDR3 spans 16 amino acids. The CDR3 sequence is CASSSPPRIAFHTQYF. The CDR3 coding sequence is TGTGCCAGCAGCAGCCCGCCGAGAATCGCTTTTCATACGCAGTATTTT.

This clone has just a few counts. The CDR3 protein is CASTESVTGELFF. In DNA, the CDR3 is TGTGCCAGCACCGAGTCGGTCACCGGGGAGCTGTTTTTT. The chain joins TRBV7-9 to TRBJ2-2; D not certain. V dropped 7 bases and J dropped 4 bases, with 10 bases sitting between them. The CDR3 extends over 13 amino acids. Germline V gene data show CDR1 as SEHNR and CDR2 as FQNEAQ (reference sequence).

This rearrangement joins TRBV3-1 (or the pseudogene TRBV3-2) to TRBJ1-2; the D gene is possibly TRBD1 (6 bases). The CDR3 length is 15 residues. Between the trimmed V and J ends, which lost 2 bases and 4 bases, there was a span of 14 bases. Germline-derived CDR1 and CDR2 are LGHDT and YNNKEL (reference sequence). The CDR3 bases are TGTGCCAGCAGCCAAATCCGTCAGGGGATCTATGGCTACACCTTC. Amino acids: CASSQIRQGIYGYTF.